This T cell receptor (beta chain) was documented in a study of PD-L1 blockade in urothelial cancer. Study overall: Patients initiated atezolizumab around 2014 at 1,200 mg intravenously every 3 weeks. Of prior chemotherapy regimens, patients had received between 0 and 3. Typically, measured as a median, blood samples had approximately 130,000 T cells.

Clones were sequenced by immunoSEQ multiplex PCR, and TCRdb holds only the in-frame ones, with some missing. The data contain more than 85,000 clones, around 86% of them singletons. The time point is: pretreatment peripheral blood. The cohort comprised individuals with locally advanced or metastatic urothelial carcinoma. Looked up from germline, CDR1 is SGHRS and CDR2 is YFSETQ. This CDR3 has 14 residues. V was trimmed by 4 bases and J by 0 bases, leaving 8 bases between them. The V call is TRBV5-1, the J call TRBJ2-1; no definite D call. The sequencing used PBMCs, collected around atezolizumab (anti-PD-L1) treatment. This TCR was sampled from a man between 60 and 75 years old with urothelial cancer. CDR3 sequence: CASSTMSSYNEQFF. CDR3 bases: TGCGCCAGCAGCACCATGAGCTCCTACAATGAGCAGTTCTTC. Filled out from reference TRBV5-1 and TRBJ2-1, the complete variable domain reads KAGVTQTPRYLIKTRGQQVTLSCSPISGHRSVSWYQQTPGQGLQFLFEYFSETQRNKGNFPGRFSGRQFSNSRSEMNVSTLELGDSALYLCASSTMSSYNEQFFGPGTRLTVL.